One and the same sample provided the 8 T cell receptor beta chains below, sequenced in a study of T cell responses to AZD1222 COVID-19 vaccine. Sequenced by immunoSEQ multiplex PCR; TCRdb stores in-frame clones only, minus some. The table lists 130,000 to 150,000 clones, approximately 92% of them singletons, with roughly 1.7% in the top ten. The sample in question was peripheral blood, obtained on day 0 of AZD1222 vaccination. Source of these receptors: an adult in good health.

CDR3 residues: CASSRGQGNENEKLFF. CDR3 nucleotides: TGTGCCAGCAGCCGCGGACAGGGAAATGAGAATGAAAAACTGTTTTTT. The chain joins TRBV7-8 to TRBJ1-4; 8 bases line up with TRBD1. The length of the CDR3 is 16 residues. Germline CDR1 is SGHVS and CDR2 is FQNEAQ. The V segment lost 5 bases and the J segment 5 bases; nucleotides outside the gene matches: 10.

This clone was observed a single time. The chain links TRBV28 to TRBJ2-5, with D maybe TRBD1 (6 bases). CDR1 is MDHEN, CDR2 SYDVKM, per germline. V lost 8 bases to trimming and J lost 5 bases, with 15 bases between them. There are 13 residues in the CDR3. This CDR3 reads CASFPTGLETQYF. In nucleotides, the CDR3 is TGTGCCAGCTTCCCTACAGGGCTGGAGACCCAGTACTTC.

This chain uses TRBV10-3 with TRBJ1-1; 8 nucleotides line up with TRBD1. J lost 4 bases, V lost 6 bases, and 19 bases had no gene match. The CDR3 contains 18 residues. Germline assignment: CDR1 ENHRY and CDR2 SYGVKD. The DNA of the CDR3 is TGTGCCATCAGGTCCCCCCCGGGACAGGCCAGCGGAAGCACTGAAGCTTTCTTT. Its translation: CAIRSPPGQASGSTEAFF.

The V call is TRBV6-2 or TRBV6-3, the J call TRBJ2-1; no clear D. V lost 0 bases to trimming and J lost 7 bases, with 10 bases between them. Germline V gives CDR1 MNHEY, CDR2 SVGEGT. This CDR3 is 14 amino acids long. CDR3 bases: TGTGCCAGCAGTTACTCGAAGATTAGGAATGAGCAGTTCTTC. Translation: CASSYSKIRNEQFF.

The rearrangement joins TRBV15 to TRBJ2-1, with D possibly TRBD2 on 5 matching bases. Germline CDR1 LNHNV, CDR2 YYDKDF (reference sequence). The CDR3 covers 16 residues. Trimming pared 0 bases from V and 5 bases from J, leaving 14 bases between. CDR3 DNA: TGTGCCACCAGCAGAGAAGCAGACTACCTCGACAATGAGCAGTTCTTC. Protein: CATSREADYLDNEQFF.

Written as DNA, the CDR3 is TGTGCCAGCAGAATACTATCGGGACAGGGGGTCTTCACTGAAGCTTTCTTT. Translating it yields CASRILSGQGVFTEAFF. V is TRBV28 and J is TRBJ1-1; the match to TRBD1 covers 11 bases. Germline trimming cut 6 bases from V and 4 bases from J; bases unmatched to any gene: 13. There are 17 residues in the CDR3. The germline V gene has CDR1 MDHEN and CDR2 SYDVKM.

This clone has only one observation. The V call is TRBV6-2 or TRBV6-3, the J call TRBJ1-6; 7 bases map to TRBD1. Germline-derived CDR1 and CDR2 are MNHEY and SVGEGT. The J segment lost 7 bases and the V segment lost 2 bases, leaving 5 bases of the junction unmatched. This CDR3 has 15 residues. The CDR3 protein is CASSYPTGVNSPLHF. The CDR3 DNA follows: TGTGCCAGCAGTTACCCCACAGGGGTCAATTCACCCCTCCACTTT.

The chain has TRBV6-5 and TRBJ2-1; D possibly corresponds to TRBD1 (5 bases). The CDR3 has 14 amino acids. V shed 5 bases and J shed 9 bases, with 17 bases lying between them. Germline V gene lookup returns CDR1 MNHEY and CDR2 SVGAGI. CDR3 region: CASSTPHPRAEQFF. The CDR3 region has the DNA TGTGCCAGCAGTACCCCACACCCCAGGGCTGAGCAGTTCTTC.